This T cell receptor beta chain was captured in a study of tumor-infiltrating lymphocytes in localized non-small cell lung cancer (dated by TCRdb to the early 2020s). A note on the overall study: The cohort included patients whose samples were collected after neoadjuvant chemotherapy, as well as both smokers and never-smokers and several histologies. Resected tumor tissue and uninvolved lung tissue described as non-adjacent to the tumor were contributed by each patient, with both tissues obtained from the same patient. The same patients underwent several integrated assays, with TCR sequencing performed together with flow cytometry, multiplex immunofluorescence, RNA-seq, exome sequencing and proteomics. In total, the ICON cohort consisted of approximately 160 surgical patients with localized non-small cell lung cancer who had their tumors resected. For under 65 patients, immunoSEQ T-cell fraction was compared between paired tumor and uninvolved lung.

The research as a whole found: TCRbeta sequencing supported higher T cell infiltration in tumors than in uninvolved lung tissue, consistent with immunofluorescence CD3 counts. No difference in TCR-derived T-cell fraction was observed between the flow cytometry-defined immunotypes IM1 (good prognosis) and IM2 (poor prognosis). Assay coverage differed among patients according to how much tissue was available, so only a subset of the cohort had TCR sequencing. Because different assays used different pieces of the same tissue, intratumor heterogeneity could not be separated from technical variation. No association of tumor T-cell fraction from TCR sequencing with recurrence-free survival was found (p = 0.61).

ICON enrollment began in April 2016, and the last patient was enrolled in 2018. Fresh tumor and matched uninvolved tissue for in-depth immune analyses, including TCR sequencing, were collected from a subcohort of about 80 patients. TCR sequencing was performed on DNA isolated from bulk tissue, without cell sorting. The germline V gene provides CDR1 SGHTA and CDR2 FQGNSA. Relative to germline, V is 3 bases shorter and J is 1 base shorter, with 9 bases between their ends. The CDR3 spans 14 residues, from the cysteine through the phenylalanine. The read is trimmed to its CDR3 DNA, 42 bases read in frame from base 1. TCR sequencing with the immunoSEQ assay provided the T-cell fraction in tumor and uninvolved lung tissue. The original pipeline was this. To analyze survival, patients were divided into a high T-cell fraction group (upper tertile) and a low T-cell fraction group (lower two tertiles), and the two groups were compared using a log-rank test. Paired tumor versus uninvolved lung differences in T-cell fraction were tested with a signed-rank test. The table comes from immuneACCESS by way of TCRdb, which keeps in-frame sequences with V and J called. Part of the clones is missing from these tables; in studies checked, under half for an unresolved V gene and the rest for unknown reasons. D and trimming were read from the DNA, whereas the V and J calls and clone size are those reported in that table. This sample comprises roughly 16,000 clones, roughly 71% of them detected only once. Of the sample, roughly 6% is held by the ten largest clones.

With regard to this clone: No cognate antigen has been identified for it. There are no base qualities to consult, and no much larger clone falls within one base.

The specimen was lung tumor tissue. This clonotype originated in a human donor with non-small cell lung cancer. The V and J genes are TRBV7-2 and TRBJ2-5; confidence is insufficient to name the D gene. The CDR3 is CASSFQRAQETQYF. The nucleotides read TGTGCCAGCAGCTTCCAAAGGGCCCAAGAGACCCAGTACTTC.